The 4 T cell receptor beta chains in this list originate from one sample, sequenced in a study of CD8+ T cells in alopecia areata. Markers used for sorting pooled cutaneous lymph node cells were CD4, CD8alpha, NKG2D, NKG2ACE and others. cDNA serving as the sequencing template came from extracted, reverse transcribed RNA. TCRdb's copy holds only in-frame clones and misses some; the assay was immunoSEQ multiplex PCR. The repertoire shows roughly 260,000 clones, none seen only once; the top ten take more than 0.95%. Input material: CD4+ T cells sorted from a lymph node. The receptors come from a C3H/HeJ mouse with alopecia areata. The MHC haplotype of this mouse line is H2-k.

About this clone itself: The gene names here belong to mouse. With the read ending 4 residues before the CDR3 end, the germline J gene is used to fill in that end. Other nucleotide sequences in the sample specify the same CDR3. The V gene is TRBV31, the J gene TRBJ2-1, with 8 bases lining up with TRBD2. The CDR3 loop spans 14 amino acids. Germline-derived CDR1 and CDR2 are GKSSPN and SITVG. The CDR3 reads CAWSLGGGRAEQFF. The CDR3 DNA, read in part, is TGTGCCTGGAGTCTAGGGGGGGGGCGAGCT.

There are a few counts of this clone. Gene names and germline match the mouse. With the read ending 4 residues before the CDR3 end, the germline J gene is used to fill in that end. The chain has TRBV19 and TRBJ2-7; 9 positions match TRBD2. Germline V gene lookup returns CDR1 FNHDT and CDR2 SITEND (reference sequence). The CDR3 totals 15 residues. Trimming took 4 bases from V and 0 from J; bases not matched to a gene: 5. The CDR3 loop is CASSGGLGNSYEQYF. The sequenced part of the CDR3 DNA is TGTGCCAGCAGTGGGGGACTGGGAAACTCCTAT.

For this clone: Any gene name here is a mouse gene name. The DNA ends 4 residues before the CDR3 does, and the rest of the CDR3 is filled in from the germline J gene. The chain is built from TRBV13-1 and TRBJ2-1; weak D call: TRBD1 (6 bases). The length of the CDR3 is 14 residues. V was pared by 3 bases and J by 3 bases, with 10 bases between. The V gene's germline CDR1 is NSHNY and CDR2 SYGAGN. CDR3 region: CASSVRDTYAEQFF. The covered CDR3 bases are TGTGCCAGCAGTGTCCGGGACACCTATGCT.

This clone turned up a few times. The germline and genes are mouse ones. The observed sequence ends 4 residues before the CDR3 terminus, with the missing tail filled in from the germline J gene. The V and J genes are TRBV13-1 and TRBJ2-5; 8 bases map to TRBD2. Germline CDR1 is NSHNY and CDR2 is SYGAGN. CDR3 length: 15 amino acids. The part of the CDR3 DNA that was read is TGTGCCAGCAGTGATGCACCTGGGGGGAGCGAC. This translates into CASSDAPGGSD. The complete CDR3 protein is CASSDAPGGSDTQYF.